This T cell receptor beta chain comes out of a study of beta chain features in type 1 diabetes. The study's findings and limits: In type 1 diabetes patients, VDJ junctions had fewer insertions; deletions at these junctions were more frequent. Shorter templates might be favored by PCR, and equally so in patients and in controls.

The investigators reverse transcribed all of the isolated RNA, so they sequenced expressed TCRB transcripts. TCRdb's copy holds only in-frame clones and misses some; the assay was immunoSEQ multiplex PCR. The sample shows 350,000 to 450,000 clones, about 15% of them seen only once. The CDR3 spans 13 residues. Trimming cost V 1 base and J 10 bases, with 11 bases left between them. Germline CDR1 and CDR2: LGHNA and YSLEER. Only a few counts were recorded for this clone. Its antigen is undetermined. Sequenced sample: naive CD4+ T cells from blood. This receptor was taken from a woman aged 18-29 years in good health. The genes are TRBV4-3 and TRBJ2-1; D gene ambiguous. The CDR3 coding sequence is TGCGCCAGCAGCCAAGTTGAGTGGCGGGAGCAGTTCTTC. Translated: CASSQVEWREQFF.